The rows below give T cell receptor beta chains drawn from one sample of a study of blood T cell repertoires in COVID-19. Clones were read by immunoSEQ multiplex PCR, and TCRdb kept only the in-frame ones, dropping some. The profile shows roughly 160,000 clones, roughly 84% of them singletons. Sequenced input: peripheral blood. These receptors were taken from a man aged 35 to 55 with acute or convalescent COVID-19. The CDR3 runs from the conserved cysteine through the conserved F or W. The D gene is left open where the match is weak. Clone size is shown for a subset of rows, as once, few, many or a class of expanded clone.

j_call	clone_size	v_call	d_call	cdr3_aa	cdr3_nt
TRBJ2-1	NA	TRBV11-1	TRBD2	CASSSEPRLAVEQFF	TGTGCCAGCAGCTCAGAGCCGAGACTAGCGGTTGAGCAGTTCTTC
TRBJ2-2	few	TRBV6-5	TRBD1	CASSQQGASTGELFF	TGTGCCAGCAGTCAGCAGGGGGCGAGCACCGGGGAGCTGTTTTTT
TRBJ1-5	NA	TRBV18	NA	CASSHGQNQPQHF	TGTGCCAGCTCCCACGGACAGAATCAGCCCCAGCATTTT
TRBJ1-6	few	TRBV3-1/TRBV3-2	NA	CASSQQGSHNSPLHF	TGTGCCAGCAGCCAGCAGGGCAGCCATAATTCACCCCTCCACTTT
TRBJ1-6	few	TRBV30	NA	CAWADSNNSPLHF	TGTGCCTGGGCGGACAGCAATAATTCACCCCTCCACTTT
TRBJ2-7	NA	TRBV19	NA	CASSQNSYEQYF	TGTGCCAGTAGTCAGAACTCCTACGAGCAGTACTTC
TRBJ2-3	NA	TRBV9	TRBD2	CASSVDLSGGALDTQYF	TGTGCCAGCAGCGTAGATTTATCGGGGGGGGCCCTGGATACGCAGTATTTT
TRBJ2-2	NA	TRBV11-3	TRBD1	CASSSSGTVNTGELFF	TGTGCCAGCAGCTCGTCCGGGACAGTGAACACCGGGGAGCTGTTTTTT
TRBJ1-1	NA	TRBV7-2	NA	CASRPWTAVNTEAFF	TGTGCCAGCAGACCCTGGACAGCTGTGAACACTGAAGCTTTCTTT
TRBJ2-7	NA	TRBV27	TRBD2	CASSFGTSGEYEQYF	TGTGCCAGCAGTTTTGGGACTAGCGGGGAGTACGAGCAGTACTTC
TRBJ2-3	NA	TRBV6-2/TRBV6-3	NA	CASSVPPGLRTDTQYF	TGTGCCAGCAGCGTCCCCCCGGGACTTCGCACAGATACGCAGTATTTT
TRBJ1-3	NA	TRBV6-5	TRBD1	CASSGTASGNTIYF	TGTGCCAGCAGCGGGACAGCCTCTGGAAACACCATATATTTT
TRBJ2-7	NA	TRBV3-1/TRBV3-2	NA	CASSQWTGYEQYF	TGTGCCAGCAGCCAATGGACGGGATACGAGCAGTACTTC
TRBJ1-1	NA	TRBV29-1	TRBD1	CSVEAGQGVMNTEAFF	TGCAGCGTTGAAGCGGGACAGGGCGTCATGAACACTGAAGCTTTCTTT
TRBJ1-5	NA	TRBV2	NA	CASSERRSDPQHF	TGTGCCAGCAGTGAGCGGCGATCGGATCCCCAGCATTTT
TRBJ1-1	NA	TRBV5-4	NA	CASSYNTGNTVNTEAFF	TGTGCCAGCAGCTACAACACAGGGAATACTGTGAACACTGAAGCTTTCTTT
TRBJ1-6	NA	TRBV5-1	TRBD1	CASSFQGDRANSPLHF	TGCGCCAGCAGCTTTCAGGGGGACAGGGCCAATTCACCCCTCCACTTT
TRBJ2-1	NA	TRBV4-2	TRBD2	CASSRPGLAYNEQFF	TGTGCCAGCAGCCGACCGGGACTAGCCTACAATGAGCAGTTCTTC
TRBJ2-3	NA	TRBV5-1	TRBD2	CASSLALAGGSTDTQYF	TGCGCCAGCAGCTTGGCCCTAGCGGGGGGAAGTACAGATACGCAGTATTTT
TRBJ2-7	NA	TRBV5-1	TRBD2	CASSLSGGTYEQYF	TGCGCCAGCAGCCTCAGCGGGGGTACCTACGAGCAGTACTTC
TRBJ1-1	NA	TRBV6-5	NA	CASSYSNRAWTEAFF	TGTGCCAGCAGTTACTCCAACCGTGCGTGGACTGAAGCTTTCTTT
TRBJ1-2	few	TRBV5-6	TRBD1	CASSPRTGNGYTF	TGTGCCAGCAGCCCCCGGACAGGAAATGGCTACACCTTC
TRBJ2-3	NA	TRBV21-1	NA	CASSGTPGLKVVDTQYF	TGTGCCAGCAGCGGAACCCCGGGACTTAAGGTGGTAGATACGCAGTATTTT
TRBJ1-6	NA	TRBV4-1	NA	CASSQDYARVNSPLHF	TGCGCCAGCAGCCAAGATTACGCCAGGGTGAACTCACCCCTCCACTTT
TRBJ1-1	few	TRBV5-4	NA	CASSLVGTEAFF	TGTGCCAGCAGCTTGGTCGGCACTGAAGCTTTCTTT
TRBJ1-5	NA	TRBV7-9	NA	CASSSTLGGGQPQHF	TGTGCCAGCAGCTCCACATTGGGAGGGGGACAGCCCCAGCATTTT
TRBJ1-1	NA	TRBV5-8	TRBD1	CASSEQGKNTEAFF	TGTGCCAGCAGCGAACAGGGGAAGAACACTGAAGCTTTCTTT
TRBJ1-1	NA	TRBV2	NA	CASLASTGDGAFF	TGTGCCAGCCTTGCCTCGACAGGTGACGGAGCTTTCTTT
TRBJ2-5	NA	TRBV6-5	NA	CASSTSGAQYF	TGTGCCAGCAGCACTTCCGGGGCCCAGTACTTC
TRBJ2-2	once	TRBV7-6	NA	CASSLVRGGELFF	TGTGCCAGCAGCTTAGTTAGGGGCGGGGAGCTGTTTTTT
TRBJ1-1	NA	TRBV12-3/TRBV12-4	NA	CASSTLSVVEAFF	TGTGCCAGCAGTACCCTCTCTGTAGTTGAAGCTTTCTTT
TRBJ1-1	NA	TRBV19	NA	CASSLRTGGTEAFF	TGTGCCAGTAGTCTTCGGACCGGAGGGACTGAAGCTTTCTTT
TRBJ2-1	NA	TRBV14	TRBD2	CASSQVASGVFF	TGTGCCAGCAGCCAAGTGGCCAGCGGGGTCTTCTTC
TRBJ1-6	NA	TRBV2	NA	CASSEVGRRNSPLHF	TGTGCCAGCAGTGAAGTGGGGCGTAGGAATTCACCCCTCCACTTT
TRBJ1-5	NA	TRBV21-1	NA	CASSKDSRGGILFQSQHF	TGTGCCAGCAGCAAAGATTCAAGGGGAGGGATATTATTTCAGTCCCAGCATTTT